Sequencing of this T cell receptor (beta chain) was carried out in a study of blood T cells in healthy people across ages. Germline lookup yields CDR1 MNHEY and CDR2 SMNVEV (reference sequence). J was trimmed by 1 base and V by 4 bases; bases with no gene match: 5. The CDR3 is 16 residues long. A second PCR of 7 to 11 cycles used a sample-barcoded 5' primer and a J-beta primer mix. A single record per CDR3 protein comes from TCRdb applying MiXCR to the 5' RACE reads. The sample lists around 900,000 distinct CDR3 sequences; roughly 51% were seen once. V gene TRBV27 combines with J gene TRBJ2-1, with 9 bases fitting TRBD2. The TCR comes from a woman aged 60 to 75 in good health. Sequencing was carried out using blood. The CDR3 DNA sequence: TGTGCCAGCAGTTGGATAGCGGGAGTGTCCTACAATGAGCAGTTCTTC. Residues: CASSWIAGVSYNEQFF.